The 2 T cell receptor beta chains in this list originate from one sample, sequenced in a study of CD8+ T cells in alopecia areata. Sequencing relied on a cDNA template that was reverse transcribed from extracted RNA. The assay was immunoSEQ multiplex PCR, and TCRdb's table has in-frame clones only and misses some. The sample records approximately 150,000 clones, 55% to 65% being singletons. The sample consisted of CD4+ T cells sorted from blood. Receptors were obtained from a human donor in good health.

The CDR3 spells CASSWAPGRKSNQPQHF. In DNA form, the CDR3 reads TGTGCCAGTAGTTGGGCCCCGGGACGGAAAAGCAATCAGCCCCAGCATTTT. V and J are TRBV19 and TRBJ1-5; the D gene is possibly TRBD1 (5 bases). CDR1 and CDR2 (germline): LNHDA, SQIVND (reference sequence). The CDR3 loop spans 17 amino acids. V was cut by 5 bases and J by 1 base, with 18 bases left in between.

As regards this clone: This specimen includes other DNA sequences encoding the same CDR3. The J gene is TRBJ1-1, the V gene TRBV29-1, with a tentative D call TRBD1 (5 bases). The germline gives CDR1 SQVTM, CDR2 ANQGSEA. CDR3 size: 13 residues. The germline V and J ends were trimmed by 3 bases and 0 bases, with 8 bases remaining between them. The CDR3 region is CSVERGMNTEAFF. CDR3 DNA sequence: TGCAGCGTTGAGCGGGGGATGAACACTGAAGCTTTCTTT.